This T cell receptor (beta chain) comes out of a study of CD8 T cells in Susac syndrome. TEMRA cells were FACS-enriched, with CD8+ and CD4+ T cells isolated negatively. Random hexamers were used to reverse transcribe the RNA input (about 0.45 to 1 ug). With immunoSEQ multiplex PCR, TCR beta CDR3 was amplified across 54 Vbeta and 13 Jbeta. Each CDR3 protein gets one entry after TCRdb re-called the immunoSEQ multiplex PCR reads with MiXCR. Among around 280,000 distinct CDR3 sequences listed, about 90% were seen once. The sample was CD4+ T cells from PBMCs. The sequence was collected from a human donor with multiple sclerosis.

The CDR3 nucleotides are TGCAGTGCTTCGGACGCGCGCGGCGACACCGGGGAGCTGTTTTTT. Amino acid sequence: CSASDARGDTGELFF. The chain couples TRBV20-1 to TRBJ2-2; D is undetermined. The CDR3 runs 15 residues. Germline V CDR1 and CDR2: DFQATT, SNEGSKA (reference sequence). Trimming stripped 5 bases from V and 3 bases from J, with 16 bases between.